This T cell receptor beta chain was observed in a study of blood T cell repertoires in COVID-19. Study-level information: In each case, the material was cDNA or gDNA derived from T cells, B-cell-depleted T cells, or PBMCs.

V dropped 5 bases and J dropped 9 bases, with 13 bases sitting between them. This CDR3 has 13 residues. CDR1 SGHAT and CDR2 FQNNGV come from the germline V gene. In the authors' methods: Amplifying reference gene primers gave estimates of nucleated cell counts. The assay was immunoSEQ multiplex PCR, and TCRdb's table has in-frame clones only and misses some. That table furnishes V, J and clone size, whereas the DNA furnished D and trimming. The sample lists about 69,000 clones; approximately 79% were seen once. This receptor was taken from a human donor in a cohort sampled during active COVID-19. The sequencing sample was made of peripheral blood. The V call is TRBV11-2, the J call TRBJ1-4; D not resolved. In nucleotides, the CDR3 is TGTGCCAGCAGCACTGAGCCGTCGAAAAAACTGTTTTTT. Its translation is CASSTEPSKKLFF. The complete variable domain, with remaining parts taken from reference TRBV11-2 and TRBJ1-4, reads EAGVAQSPRYKIIEKRQSVAFWCNPISGHATLYWYQQILGQGPKLLIQFQNNGVVDDSQLPKDRFSAERLKGVDSTLKIQPAKLEDSAVYLCASSTEPSKKLFFGSGTQLSVL.